The T cell receptor (beta chain) under discussion was sequenced for a study of shared clonotypes between healthy human individuals. Study-wide findings and caveats: Inspection by rarefaction showed sorted-subset sequencing to be incomplete despite large depth.

With regard to this clone: Its antigen remains unknown. In the same sample, other DNA sequences code for this CDR3.

CD45RA+ naive and CD45RA-negative memory subsets were separated from CD4+ cells. Roughly 210 ng DNA, 25,000 to 35,000 T cell genomes, went into each sorted-subset replicate PCR. Assay: immunoSEQ multiplex PCR; the TCRdb copy retains only in-frame clones and omits some. The repertoire has some 2,000,000 clones, approximately 95% of them found once; the top ten carry roughly 0.13%. Trimming shortened V by 0 bases and J by 9 bases, and 10 bases separated the two germline ends. Germline CDR1 reads SGHRS; CDR2 reads YFSETQ. The CDR3 extends over 13 amino acids. The sample taken for sequencing was naive CD4+ T cells sorted from blood. The sample's subset: CD45RA+ positively selected. The TCR sequence derives from a man aged 18 to 29 in good health. The V call is TRBV5-1, the J call TRBJ2-1, with D hard to call. DNA for the CDR3: TGCGCCAGCAGCTTGGGCCCTTCCGGTGAGCAGTTCTTC. Translation: CASSLGPSGEQFF.